Listed below are T cell receptor beta chains from one sample, sequenced in a study of shared clonotypes between healthy human individuals. Clones were sequenced by immunoSEQ multiplex PCR, and TCRdb holds only the in-frame ones, with some missing. The sample holds around 340,000 clones, more than 60% seen once. Sequenced input: memory CD4+ T cells sorted from blood. The receptors stem from a man aged 25 to 45 in good health. The CDR3 runs from the conserved cysteine through the conserved F or W. The D gene is left open where the match is weak. Clone size is shown for a subset of rows, as once, few, many or a class of expanded clone.

J gene: TRBJ1-1
clone size: NA
V gene: TRBV7-6
D gene: TRBD1
CDR3 DNA: TGTGCCAGCAGCCTGGGACAGGCTAACACTGAAGCTTTCTTT
CDR3 protein: CASSLGQANTEAFF

J gene: TRBJ2-7
clone size: once
V gene: TRBV28
D gene: NA
CDR3 DNA: TGTGCCAGCAGGAATCCGGGAACTGCCTACGAGCAGTACTTC
CDR3 protein: CASRNPGTAYEQYF

J gene: TRBJ1-2
clone size: once
V gene: TRBV28
D gene: NA
CDR3 DNA: TGTGCCACTTACGGGAGCTATGGCTACACCTTC
CDR3 protein: CATYGSYGYTF

J gene: TRBJ2-2
clone size: many
V gene: TRBV7-2
D gene: NA
CDR3 DNA: TGTGCCAGCAGCTTAGAGGGCCTCGGAAGCGGGGAGCTGTTTTTT
CDR3 protein: CASSLEGLGSGELFF

J gene: TRBJ2-2
clone size: NA
V gene: TRBV27
D gene: NA
CDR3 DNA: TGTGCCAGCAGCCTAGCCGGGTTCGGGGAGCTGTTTTTT
CDR3 protein: CASSLAGFGELFF

J gene: TRBJ2-1
clone size: NA
V gene: TRBV30
D gene: TRBD2
CDR3 DNA: TGTGCCTGGTCATCTAGCGGGAGCGGAGAGCAGTTCTTC
CDR3 protein: CAWSSSGSGEQFF

J gene: TRBJ2-3
clone size: NA
V gene: TRBV6-4
D gene: NA
CDR3 DNA: TGTGCCAGCAGGGGTCTCGGCACAGATACGCAGTATTTT
CDR3 protein: CASRGLGTDTQYF

J gene: TRBJ2-3
clone size: NA
V gene: TRBV2
D gene: TRBD2
CDR3 DNA: TGTGCCAGCAGTGGGCCTAGCGGCCCCGAGGATACGCAGTATTTT
CDR3 protein: CASSGPSGPEDTQYF

J gene: TRBJ1-4
clone size: few
V gene: TRBV19
D gene: NA
CDR3 DNA: TGTGCCAGTAGTACAGGGACCTCAGGGAATGAAAAACTGTTTTTT
CDR3 protein: CASSTGTSGNEKLFF

J gene: TRBJ2-1
clone size: NA
V gene: TRBV2
D gene: NA
CDR3 DNA: TGTGCCAGCAGTGTTGGTCTCATCTACAATGAGCAGTTCTTC
CDR3 protein: CASSVGLIYNEQFF

J gene: TRBJ2-1
clone size: NA
V gene: TRBV18
D gene: TRBD2
CDR3 DNA: TGTGCCAGCTCACCAGCACTAGCGGGGGGAAATGAGCAGTTCTTC
CDR3 protein: CASSPALAGGNEQFF

J gene: TRBJ2-1
clone size: NA
V gene: TRBV15
D gene: NA
CDR3 DNA: TGTGCCACCAGACCGGGACTGTCCTACAATGAGCAGTTCTTC
CDR3 protein: CATRPGLSYNEQFF

J gene: TRBJ2-2
clone size: few
V gene: TRBV6-1
D gene: NA
CDR3 DNA: TGTGCCATACTTCAGGGACGTGGCACCGGGGAGCTGTTTTTT
CDR3 protein: CAILQGRGTGELFF

J gene: TRBJ2-3
clone size: NA
V gene: TRBV27
D gene: TRBD2
CDR3 DNA: TGTGCCAGCAGTTTTCCGACTAGCGGGAGACCAGATACGCAGTATTTT
CDR3 protein: CASSFPTSGRPDTQYF

J gene: TRBJ1-1
clone size: NA
V gene: TRBV5-1
D gene: NA
CDR3 DNA: TGCGCCAGCAGCTTGGCCCCCAGGGGAGGCACTGAAGCTTTCTTT
CDR3 protein: CASSLAPRGGTEAFF

J gene: TRBJ2-5
clone size: NA
V gene: TRBV19
D gene: TRBD1
CDR3 DNA: TGTGCCAGTAGTCATGGGACAGAATTAGAGACCCAGTACTTC
CDR3 protein: CASSHGTELETQYF

J gene: TRBJ2-5
clone size: NA
V gene: TRBV6-5
D gene: NA
CDR3 DNA: TGTGCCAGCAGTTACTCGAACGGGTTAGAGACCCAGTACTTC
CDR3 protein: CASSYSNGLETQYF

J gene: TRBJ2-5
clone size: NA
V gene: TRBV10-2
D gene: TRBD1
CDR3 DNA: TGCGCCAGCAGTCTTGGGACAGGGCCCGAGGAGACCCAGTACTTC
CDR3 protein: CASSLGTGPEETQYF

J gene: TRBJ2-1
clone size: NA
V gene: TRBV6-5
D gene: TRBD1
CDR3 DNA: TGTGCCATCAGTGTTGACCGGGACAGGGTCAATGAGCAGTTCTTC
CDR3 protein: CAISVDRDRVNEQFF

J gene: TRBJ2-1
clone size: few
V gene: TRBV18
D gene: TRBD2
CDR3 DNA: TGTGCCAGCTCACCTCCGGGCCGAACTAGCGTGGATGAGCAGTTCTTC
CDR3 protein: CASSPPGRTSVDEQFF

J gene: TRBJ2-1
clone size: NA
V gene: TRBV10-3
D gene: NA
CDR3 DNA: TGTGCCATCAGTGAGGGGGGGAGTGAGTTCTTC
CDR3 protein: CAISEGGSEFF

J gene: TRBJ1-4
clone size: NA
V gene: TRBV6-1
D gene: NA
CDR3 DNA: TGTGCCAGCAGACAGGGCAATGAAAAACTGTTTTTT
CDR3 protein: CASRQGNEKLFF

J gene: TRBJ2-6
clone size: NA
V gene: TRBV7-2
D gene: NA
CDR3 DNA: TGTGCCAGCCTTCCTGCTGGGGCCAACGTCCTGACTTTC
CDR3 protein: CASLPAGANVLTF

J gene: TRBJ2-3
clone size: NA
V gene: TRBV5-1
D gene: TRBD1
CDR3 DNA: TGCGCCAGCAGCTGGGGCGGGACAGGGAGCACAGATACGCAGTATTTT
CDR3 protein: CASSWGGTGSTDTQYF

J gene: TRBJ2-7
clone size: NA
V gene: TRBV7-9
D gene: TRBD2
CDR3 DNA: TGTGCCAGCAGCATGAGCGGGAGGGCATACGAGCAGTACTTC
CDR3 protein: CASSMSGRAYEQYF

J gene: TRBJ2-7
clone size: NA
V gene: TRBV9
D gene: NA
CDR3 DNA: TGTGCCAGCAGCGTAGCTGCGAGGAGCGAAAGGGGCGAGCAGTACTTC
CDR3 protein: CASSVAARSERGEQYF

J gene: TRBJ2-1
clone size: NA
V gene: TRBV9
D gene: TRBD2
CDR3 DNA: TGTGCCAGCAGCGTGGAGGGAGGAGGGACTAGCGCGGGAAATGAGCAGTTCTTC
CDR3 protein: CASSVEGGGTSAGNEQFF